This entry lists 24 T cell receptor beta chains sequenced from one sample in a study of blood T cell repertoires in COVID-19. Profiled with immunoSEQ multiplex PCR; TCRdb holds only in-frame clones, not every one. The sample contains approximately 36,000 clones, nearly 90% of which appear only once. Sample: peripheral blood. Receptor source: a human donor in a cohort sampled during active COVID-19.

The chain employs TRBV5-1 and TRBJ2-7; D is perhaps TRBD1 (6 bases). Trimming cost V 4 bases and J 0 bases, with 11 bases left between them. CDR3 length: 14 amino acids. The germline V gene encodes CDR1 SGHRS and CDR2 YFSETQ. CDR3 sequence (DNA): TGCGCCAGCAGCCTCCGGGACAACTCCTACGAGCAGTACTTC. Residues: CASSLRDNSYEQYF.

V usage is TRBV2 and J usage is TRBJ2-5; 8 bases match TRBD2. The germline V gene encodes CDR1 SNHLY and CDR2 FYNNEI. The CDR3 is made up of 15 amino acids. V was clipped by 3 bases and J by 1 base; unmatched bases: 4. CDR3 protein: CASSDGLAGQETQYF. The CDR3 coding sequence is TGTGCCAGCAGTGATGGGCTAGCGGGCCAAGAGACCCAGTACTTC.

The chain is built from TRBV4-2 and TRBJ2-5, with unresolved D. CDR1 is LGHNA and CDR2 is YNFKEQ in the germline V gene. V was cut by 0 bases and J by 4 bases, with 15 bases left in between. The CDR3 covers 16 residues. CDR3 protein: CASSQEVFSLRETQYF. CDR3 bases: TGTGCCAGCAGCCAAGAGGTGTTTAGTTTGAGAGAGACCCAGTACTTC.

The chain joins TRBV6-6 to TRBJ2-5; D perhaps matches TRBD2 (7 bases). This CDR3 is 14 amino acids long. The V end lost 0 bases, the J end lost 5 bases, and 10 bases lay between the germline ends. From germline, CDR1 is MNHNY and CDR2 SVGAGI (reference sequence). The CDR3, as DNA: TGTGCCAGCAGTTACTCGGCGGGGGCTGAGACCCAGTACTTC. Encoded protein: CASSYSAGAETQYF.

V usage is TRBV7-2 and J usage is TRBJ2-2; tentative D call: TRBD2 (6 bases). The ends were cut back, 5 bases at V and 4 bases at J, with 17 bases in the middle. CDR1 and CDR2 (germline): SGHTA, FQGNSA. The CDR3 covers 16 residues. DNA of the CDR3: TGTGCCAGCAGCGCCCGGGAGACCCACTTCACCGGGGAGCTGTTTTTT. It codes for CASSARETHFTGELFF.

The chain links TRBV29-1 to TRBJ2-3, with 10 bases aligning to TRBD1. The V gene end was trimmed by 5 bases and the J gene end by 3 bases; junction bases not matched to a gene: 2. This CDR3 is built from 13 residues. Per germline, CDR1 SQVTM and CDR2 ANQGSEA. As DNA, the CDR3 is TGCAGCGTTAGGACAGGGGGAACAGATACGCAGTATTTT. Translation gives CSVRTGGTDTQYF.

V usage is TRBV19 and J usage is TRBJ1-2; TRBD1 matches 8 bases. V was pared by 7 bases and J by 4 bases, with 8 bases of the junction left unmatched. Germline CDR1 LNHDA, CDR2 SQIVND (reference sequence). This CDR3 is built from 14 residues. CDR3 bases: TGTGCCAGTACCGAGGGGGACAGGAGCTATGGCTACACCTTC. Translating gives CASTEGDRSYGYTF.

This clone appeared a few times. A read error may account for a junction end that differs from germline. The chain is built from TRBV20-1 and TRBJ1-1, with D unresolved. This CDR3 is built from 11 residues. Looked up from germline, CDR1 is DFQATT and CDR2 is SNEGSKA (reference sequence). CDR3 sequence reads: CSAPKNAEAFF. In DNA, the CDR3 is TGCAGTGCTCCTAAGAACGCTGAAGCTTTCTTT.

The chain couples TRBV3-1 (or the pseudogene TRBV3-2) to TRBJ2-3; TRBD2 matches at 7 bases. The CDR3 sequence is 14 residues long. CDR1 and CDR2 (germline): LGHDT, YNNKEL (reference sequence). Losses at the gene ends were 3 bases for V and 7 bases for J; bases not matched to a gene: 7. CDR3 bases: TGTGCCAGCAGCCATGGTGGCGGGGGTTATACGCAGTATTTT. Translated: CASSHGGGGYTQYF.

This chain connects TRBV7-9 to TRBJ1-4, with 7 nucleotides matching TRBD1. This CDR3 has 15 amino acids. J gave up 4 bases and V 5 bases, and 7 bases lay outside the gene matches. CDR1 and CDR2 (germline): SEHNR, FQNEAQ (reference sequence). CDR3 loop: CASSDGGQHNEKLFF. The CDR3 DNA is TGTGCCAGCAGCGATGGGGGACAGCATAATGAAAAACTGTTTTTT.

The chain couples TRBV7-9 to TRBJ1-1; D possibly corresponds to TRBD1 (6 bases). The CDR3 covers 15 residues. Germline CDR1 is SEHNR and CDR2 is FQNEAQ (reference sequence). Trimming took off 5 bases at V and 4 bases at J, with 17 bases between the two ends. CDR3 coding DNA: TGTGCCAGCAGCCAGACAGGTCTCGCGGGCACTGAAGCTTTCTTT. Translated: CASSQTGLAGTEAFF.

This clone showed up just once. V usage is TRBV12-5 and J usage is TRBJ1-2; TRBD1 matches at 8 bases. Per the germline V gene, CDR1 is LGHNT and CDR2 is FRNRAP. The trim removed 5 bases at V and 8 bases at J, leaving 7 bases unmatched. The CDR3 sequence is 13 residues long. The CDR3 DNA sequence: TGTGCTAGTGGTCTCGGGACAGGCGGCGGCTACACCTTC. It encodes CASGLGTGGGYTF.

This chain joins TRBV4-2 and TRBJ1-6; D gene ambiguous. Trimming took 0 bases from V and 2 from J, leaving 11 bases between them. The germline gives CDR1 LGHNA, CDR2 YNFKEQ. The CDR3 covers 17 residues. The CDR3 coding sequence is TGTGCCAGCAGCCAAGATTTTCGGGGTCCCTATAATTCACCCCTCCACTTT. Translated: CASSQDFRGPYNSPLHF.

The chain couples TRBV4-1 to TRBJ1-2; D ambiguous. Per germline, CDR1 MGHRA and CDR2 YSYEKL. Trimming took 1 base from V and 0 from J, leaving 12 bases between them. The CDR3 has 16 residues. This chain's CDR3 is CASSQVAGESNYGYTF. CDR3 DNA: TGCGCCAGCAGCCAAGTGGCTGGAGAATCTAACTATGGCTACACCTTC.

The V gene is TRBV6-5, the J gene TRBJ2-5, with 12 bases that match TRBD2. The CDR3 contains 15 residues. Trimming at V came to 6 bases and at J to 1 base, leaving 3 bases not matched to a gene. Germline values: CDR1 MNHEY, CDR2 SVGAGI. The CDR3 DNA reads as TGTGCCAGCAGACTAGCGGGGGGCGCCCAAGAGACCCAGTACTTC. It encodes CASRLAGGAQETQYF.

CDR3 DNA: TGTGCCAGCAGCTTAGGAACAGGGGCCTACGAGCAGTACTTC. It is translated as CASSLGTGAYEQYF. V and J are TRBV11-2 and TRBJ2-7; TRBD1 aligns across 7 bases. CDR3 length: 14 residues. The germline V gene encodes CDR1 SGHAT and CDR2 FQNNGV. V dropped 1 base and J dropped 2; count of bases not matched to a gene: 2.

The V gene is TRBV19, the J gene TRBJ1-1, with 8 bases identical to TRBD1. The CDR3 loop spans 13 amino acids. Germline values: CDR1 LNHDA, CDR2 SQIVND (reference sequence). With 5 bases clipped from V and 6 bases from J, the junction kept 5 bases outside the gene matches. In nucleotides, the CDR3 is TGTGCCAGTAGTGCTACAGGGGGGTCTGAAGCTTTCTTT. Protein product: CASSATGGSEAFF.

The rearrangement joins TRBV5-1 to TRBJ1-3, with TRBD1 matching 8 bases. Trimming at V came to 0 bases and at J to 4 bases, leaving 0 bases not matched to a gene. CDR1 is SGHRS, CDR2 YFSETQ, per germline. The length of the CDR3 is 14 residues. This CDR3 reads CASSLGTGGNTIYF. The CDR3 nucleotides read TGCGCCAGCAGCTTGGGGACAGGGGGAAACACCATATATTTT.

This rearrangement joins TRBV5-1 to TRBJ2-5; 7 bases line up with TRBD1. This CDR3 contains 14 residues. V was pared by 3 bases and J by 1 base, with 3 bases of the junction left unmatched. CDR1 SGHRS and CDR2 YFSETQ come from the germline V gene. The CDR3 region has the DNA TGCGCCAGCAGCTCAAACAGGGGCCAAGAGACCCAGTACTTC. Residues: CASSSNRGQETQYF.

The chain joins TRBV19 to TRBJ2-1, with TRBD1 matching over 9 bases. Germline V gives CDR1 LNHDA, CDR2 SQIVND (reference sequence). V was clipped by 5 bases and J by 4 bases; unmatched bases: 9. This CDR3 is built from 16 residues. The CDR3 coding sequence is TGTGCCAGTAGTTTAAAGGGACAGGGTCTTTACAATGAGCAGTTCTTC. Translating it yields CASSLKGQGLYNEQFF. The variable domain in full, completed from reference TRBV19 and TRBJ2-1, reads DGGITQSPKYLFRKEGQNVTLSCEQNLNHDAMYWYRQDPGQGLRLIYYSQIVNDFQKGDIAEGYSVSREKKESFPLTVTSAQKNPTAFYLCASSLKGQGLYNEQFFGPGTRLTVL.

V is TRBV5-8 and J is TRBJ1-2; TRBD1 agrees at 7 bases. J was trimmed by 8 bases and V by 1 base; bases with no gene match: 5. The length of the CDR3 is 13 residues. Germline V CDR1 and CDR2: SGHTS, YDEGEE. The CDR3 nucleotides are TGTGCCAGCAGCTTGTCCAGGGGGTTGGGCTACACCTTC. Protein: CASSLSRGLGYTF.

The gene calls are TRBV5-1 and TRBJ2-1, with D maybe TRBD1 (6 bases). V lost 4 bases to trimming and J lost 4 bases, with 15 bases between them. Germline assignment: CDR1 SGHRS and CDR2 YFSETQ. The CDR3 spans 15 residues. The CDR3 is CASSENRVLYNEQFF. The CDR3 DNA is TGCGCCAGCAGCGAAAACAGGGTTTTATACAATGAGCAGTTCTTC.

The chain uses TRBV5-4 and TRBJ2-1, with TRBD2 identical over 8 bases. Germline V gene data show CDR1 as SGHNT and CDR2 as YYREEE (reference sequence). This CDR3 is 16 amino acids long. The junction had 11 bases not matched to a gene; V was cut back by 6 bases and J by 3 bases. The CDR3 DNA reads TGTGCCAGCATCCCTCTCGGGGGGGGTATCTACAATGAGCAGTTCTTC. Amino acids: CASIPLGGGIYNEQFF.

The V and J genes are TRBV5-1 and TRBJ1-2; D remains ambiguous. CDR3 size: 12 residues. Trimming shortened V by 3 bases and J by 4 bases, and 7 bases separated the two germline ends. The germline gives CDR1 SGHRS, CDR2 YFSETQ. For the CDR3, the DNA is TGCGCCAGCAGCTCCCGAGGCTATGGCTACACCTTC. Translating gives CASSSRGYGYTF. The variable domain in full, completed from reference TRBV5-1 and TRBJ1-2, reads KAGVTQTPRYLIKTRGQQVTLSCSPISGHRSVSWYQQTPGQGLQFLFEYFSETQRNKGNFPGRFSGRQFSNSRSEMNVSTLELGDSALYLCASSSRGYGYTFGSGTRLTVV.